This paragraph covers one TCR beta chain sequence. Its antigen is not identified. This specimen belongs to a study of response to subunit inactivated influenza vaccine. The study, taken as a whole, reports: Each seasonal influenza vaccination, the authors suggested, recruits few new T cells.

Trimming cost V 8 bases and J 7 bases, with 9 bases left between them. Germline CDR1 reads ENHRY; CDR2 reads SYGVKD. The CDR3 has 10 amino acids. A single record per CDR3 protein comes from TCRdb applying MiXCR to the RT-PCR reads. The data contain just over 300,000 distinct CDR3 sequences, just over 20% of them seen just once; the ten biggest clones take up 10% to 13%. This sequence was found in a man in his fifties or sixties who received an inactivated influenza vaccine. This specimen consisted of PBMCs from blood, obtained 21 months after vaccination. The chain links TRBV10-3 to TRBJ2-7; D call uncertain. The CDR3 sequence: CAIGSPEQYF. DNA for the CDR3: TGTGCCATCGGATCTCCGGAGCAGTACTTC.